The 8 T cell receptor beta chains given below trace back to one sample, sequenced in a study of response to subunit inactivated influenza vaccine. From the RT-PCR reads, TCRdb called clonotypes with MiXCR, one entry per CDR3 protein. The sample carries over 800,000 distinct CDR3 sequences, around 20% recorded once. Source: PBMCs from blood, taken around 5 days after vaccination. The receptors originated from a man aged 45-65 years who received an inactivated influenza vaccine.

This clonotype was observed at least ten times. The chain links TRBV10-3 to TRBJ2-7, with 9 positions matching TRBD1. The CDR3 spans 15 residues. V was pared by 5 bases and J by 5 bases, with 10 bases of the junction left unmatched. Germline-derived CDR1 and CDR2 are ENHRY and SYGVKD. CDR3 in amino acids: CAISKPGQGVHEQYF. Here the CDR3 DNA reads TGTGCCATCAGTAAACCGGGACAGGGCGTACACGAGCAGTACTTC.

Worth noting for this clonotype: At one end the junction does not follow the germline gene, possibly because of a read error. This sequence joins TRBV28 and TRBJ1-4; TRBD1 might be the D (5 bases). This CDR3 is built from 12 residues. Per germline, CDR1 MDHEN and CDR2 SYDVKM. The CDR3 loop is CASSHLEGQRSF. The CDR3 region has the DNA TGTGCCAGCAGCCACCTTGAGGGGCAAAGAAGTTTT.

CDR3 sequence: CASSRGDNSYGYTF. The CDR3 DNA reads TGCGCCAGCAGCCGAGGGGACAATTCCTATGGCTACACCTTC. The chain uses TRBV5-1 and TRBJ1-2, with D perhaps TRBD1 (6 bases). The CDR3 runs 14 residues. V lost 4 bases and J lost 4, with 14 bases in between. Germline assignment: CDR1 SGHRS and CDR2 YFSETQ.

The chain has TRBV7-9 and TRBJ2-3, with 8 bases that match TRBD1. Germline trimming cut 5 bases from V and 4 bases from J; bases unmatched to any gene: 5. The CDR3 spans 14 residues. Germline V gene lookup returns CDR1 SEHNR and CDR2 FQNEAQ (reference sequence). The CDR3: CASSPLTGADTQYF. The CDR3 DNA reads TGTGCCAGCAGCCCGCTGACAGGGGCAGATACGCAGTATTTT.

The chain has TRBV9 and TRBJ2-3, with D uncertain. The CDR3 covers 12 residues. In germline, CDR1 is SGDLS, CDR2 YYNGEE. V lost 3 bases and J lost 7, with 9 bases in between. The CDR3: CASSGSTYTQYF. The CDR3 bases are TGTGCCAGCAGCGGAAGCACTTATACGCAGTATTTT.

This clonotype was seen more than once but under ten times. This chain connects TRBV4-2 to TRBJ1-5, with TRBD1 as a possible D gene (6 bases). CDR3 length: 16 residues. The germline gives CDR1 LGHNA, CDR2 YNFKEQ. The germline V and J ends were trimmed by 0 bases and 4 bases, with 13 bases remaining between them. CDR3 sequence (DNA): TGTGCCAGCAGCCAAGAAAGGACAGACCCGAATCAGCCCCAGCATTTT. This gives the protein CASSQERTDPNQPQHF.

This clonotype has a handful of counts. The J gene is TRBJ2-7, the V gene TRBV20-1; TRBD1 matches at 8 bases. The CDR3 consists of 14 residues. The junction had 7 bases not matched to a gene; V was cut back by 6 bases and J by 0 bases. Germline V gene sequence: CDR1 DFQATT, CDR2 SNEGSKA (reference sequence). The CDR3 nucleotides read TGCAGTGCCCGGGGACAGGAGAGCTCCTACGAGCAGTACTTC. As protein: CSARGQESSYEQYF.

This clonotype came up many times. V usage is TRBV6-1 and J usage is TRBJ1-2; tentative D call: TRBD1 (6 bases). This CDR3 contains 12 residues. The V end was cut by 11 bases, the J end by 4 bases, with 14 bases between. Germline CDR1 MNHNS, CDR2 SASEGT. The DNA of the CDR3 is TGTGCCTCCGCCGGGACAACCTATGGCTACACCTTC. Translated: CASAGTTYGYTF.